A single sample gave rise to the 7 T cell receptor beta chains below, sequenced in a study of PD-1 blockade in classical Hodgkin lymphoma. Data came from immunoSEQ multiplex PCR; TCRdb stores just in-frame clones and leaves some out. The data show some 10,000 clones, about 78% seen once. All patients relapsed after autologous stem cell transplantation, and brentuximab vedotin exposure varied. The sequenced sample was peripheral blood mononuclear cells (PBMCs), obtained at baseline. These receptor sequences come from a human donor with classical Hodgkin lymphoma.

J is TRBJ2-7 and V is TRBV5-1; 8 bases are a match to TRBD1. Per germline, CDR1 SGHRS and CDR2 YFSETQ. Unmatched junction bases numbered 7, after V lost 3 bases and J lost 2 bases. This CDR3 is built from 15 residues. For the CDR3, the DNA is TGCGCCAGCAGCTACGGACAGGGTGTTACCTACGAGCAGTACTTC. It is translated as CASSYGQGVTYEQYF. Filled out from reference TRBV5-1 and TRBJ2-7, the complete variable domain reads KAGVTQTPRYLIKTRGQQVTLSCSPISGHRSVSWYQQTPGQGLQFLFEYFSETQRNKGNFPGRFSGRQFSNSRSEMNVSTLELGDSALYLCASSYGQGVTYEQYFGPGTRLTVT.

The V gene is TRBV4-1, the J gene TRBJ2-7; a possible D gene is TRBD1 (6 bases). The CDR3 totals 15 residues. In germline, CDR1 is MGHRA, CDR2 YSYEKL. The germline V and J ends were trimmed by 1 base and 2 bases, with 12 bases remaining between them. The CDR3: CASSQGTATTYEQYF. Here the CDR3 DNA reads TGCGCCAGCAGCCAAGGGACAGCTACAACCTACGAGCAGTACTTC.

This clone has just one count. The chain has TRBV5-5 and TRBJ2-6, with D unresolved. CDR1 is SGHKS and CDR2 is YYEKEE in the germline V gene (reference sequence). This CDR3 spans 15 amino acids. With 0 bases removed from V and 3 bases from J, the gap between germline ends came to 7 bases. CDR3 coding DNA: TGTGCCAGCAGCTTGGAGGTTTTTGGGGCCAACGTCCTGACTTTC. Encoded protein: CASSLEVFGANVLTF.

The rearrangement joins TRBV10-3 to TRBJ2-3, with D perhaps being TRBD1 or TRBD2 (5 bases each). Germline CDR1 and CDR2: ENHRY and SYGVKD. There are 11 residues in the CDR3. Trimming took off 11 bases at V and 4 bases at J, with 10 bases between the two ends. The CDR3 coding sequence is TGTGCCGCCGGGGCCGCAGATACGCAGTATTTT. It is translated as CAAGAADTQYF.

CDR3 in amino acids: CASQGAGVNEQFF. CDR3 nucleotide sequence: TGTGCCAGCCAGGGGGCAGGCGTCAATGAGCAGTTCTTC. This chain links TRBV27 with TRBJ2-1, with 8 bases fitting TRBD1. This CDR3 spans 13 amino acids. The germline CDR1 and CDR2 sequences are MNHEY and SMNVEV (reference sequence). J gave up 6 bases and V 8 bases, and 6 bases lay outside the gene matches.

In its sample, this clone is medium-sized. V usage is TRBV27 and J usage is TRBJ1-1; D remains ambiguous. The CDR3 extends over 12 amino acids. Germline V gives CDR1 MNHEY, CDR2 SMNVEV (reference sequence). V was pared by 5 bases and J by 8 bases, with 12 bases between. CDR3: CASSRRVGEAFF. The CDR3 DNA sequence: TGTGCCAGCAGTCGTAGGGTCGGGGAAGCTTTCTTT.

The chain links TRBV27 to TRBJ1-5, with D possibly TRBD1 on 6 matching bases. This CDR3 is 16 amino acids long. The germline V gene has CDR1 MNHEY and CDR2 SMNVEV (reference sequence). V dropped 2 bases and J dropped 4 bases, with 15 bases sitting between them. The DNA of the CDR3 is TGTGCCAGCAGTTTAACAGGGAGAATGGGTAATCAGCCCCAGCATTTT. It is translated as CASSLTGRMGNQPQHF.